Each of the 7 T cell receptor beta chains below was sequenced from the same sample in a study of synovial regulatory T cells in juvenile arthritis. Here immunoSEQ multiplex PCR was the method, and the copy in TCRdb shows in-frame clones only, minus some. The sample features 9,000 to 10,000 clones, with roughly 0.38% in its top ten. The sequencing sample was made of Treg cells from blood. Described subset: remaining (HLA-DR-negative) circulating blood Treg cells. These receptor sequences come from a donor younger than 30 with juvenile idiopathic arthritis.

The chain has TRBV21-1 and TRBJ1-3. TRBV21-1 is labeled a pseudogene. This CDR3 comprises 12 residues. No DNA is recorded. CDR3 amino acids: CASSRGRNTIYF.

The J gene is TRBJ2-7, the V gene TRBV20-1; TCRdb designates TRBD1, a call that cannot be tested without DNA. The CDR3 has 11 amino acids. The record lacks a DNA sequence. Germline V lookup: CDR1 DFQATT, CDR2 SNEGSKA (reference sequence). CDR3 amino acids: CSARGGNEQYF.

CDR3 in amino acids: CASSLGGENGYTF. The rearrangement links TRBV18 to TRBJ1-2. The CDR3 extends over 13 amino acids. The entry carries no DNA sequence. CDR1 and CDR2 (germline): KGHSH, LQKENI.

This chain links TRBV6-5 with TRBJ1-4; TCRdb returns TRBD1, unconfirmable since there is no DNA. Germline V gives CDR1 MNHEY, CDR2 SVGAGI. This CDR3 has 13 amino acids. No DNA appears here. CDR3 sequence reads: CASSYGTRKKLFF.

The chain carries TRBV6-5 and TRBJ1-2. Germline loops: CDR1 MNHEY, CDR2 SVGAGI. The CDR3 extends over 13 amino acids. The DNA sequence is not available. CDR3 region: CASRSRANYGYTF.

The chain links TRBV4-1 to TRBJ2-2; TCRdb calls TRBD2, which cannot be checked without DNA. CDR3 length: 18 residues. No DNA sequence was recorded. Germline V gene lookup returns CDR1 MGHRA and CDR2 YSYEKL. CDR3 sequence reads: CASSQAGLAGVGRGELFF.

The chain recombines TRBV6-1 with TRBJ1-2; TCRdb names TRBD1, which stays unverified in the absence of DNA. The CDR3 length is 17 residues. No DNA is given. CDR1 and CDR2 (germline): MNHNS, SASEGT. CDR3 region: CASSEAGIQGIYYGYTF.